Listed here are 9 T cell receptor beta chains from one sample, sequenced in a study of OX40 agonist ivuxolimab in advanced cancers. Profiled with immunoSEQ multiplex PCR; TCRdb holds only in-frame clones, not every one. The sample shows some 80,000 clones, roughly 90% of them seen only once. The source material was CD4+ or CD8+ T cells sorted from blood, sampled in a trial of the OX40 agonist ivuxolimab. Receptors were obtained from an adult with an advanced solid tumor such as melanoma, head and neck, liver or kidney cancer.

This CDR3 reads CASSYSRPEVGGYTF. CDR3 coding DNA: TGTGCCAGCAGTTATAGCCGCCCGGAGGTGGGGGGCTACACCTTC. The gene calls are TRBV6-5 and TRBJ1-2; D call uncertain. The CDR3 totals 15 residues. Per germline, CDR1 MNHEY and CDR2 SVGAGI. Deletions cut 3 bases from V and 8 bases from J, with 19 bases between.

In this sample, this clone turned up once. The chain links TRBV5-4 to TRBJ2-5; no firm D call. Germline CDR1 reads SGHNT; CDR2 reads YYREEE (reference sequence). Trimming took off 4 bases at V and 1 base at J, with 5 bases between the two ends. There are 12 residues in the CDR3. The CDR3 reads CASSVPQETQYF. CDR3 sequence (DNA): TGTGCCAGCAGCGTACCCCAAGAGACCCAGTACTTC.

This rearrangement joins TRBV27 to TRBJ2-1, with 8 bases identical to TRBD1. Germline-derived CDR1 and CDR2 are MNHEY and SMNVEV (reference sequence). V lost 8 bases, J lost 5 bases, and 14 bases stayed unmatched. The CDR3 contains 16 residues. CDR3 region: CASGPLDWTGHNEQFF. CDR3 nucleotides: TGTGCCAGCGGTCCTCTTGATTGGACAGGGCACAATGAGCAGTTCTTC.

This clone was observed a single time. This chain uses TRBV4-3 with TRBJ1-1; 11 positions agree with TRBD1. The CDR3 totals 15 residues. CDR1 and CDR2 from the germline V gene are LGHNA and YSLEER. V dropped 7 bases and J dropped 8; count of bases not matched to a gene: 12. The DNA for the CDR3 is TGCGCCAGCACTCCCCGGGACAGGGGGGTCACGGAAGCTTTCTTT. Amino acid sequence: CASTPRDRGVTEAFF.

Details on this clone: Sequence at one end of the junction differs from germline and may be a read error. In nucleotides, the CDR3 is TGTGCCAGCAGCTTGGCCCGACAGGGGAAATGGTTGTTC. Protein product: CASSLARQGKWLF. The V call is TRBV5-6, the J call TRBJ2-4; 8 nucleotides match TRBD1. Germline assignment: CDR1 SGHDT and CDR2 YYEEEE. This CDR3 has 13 residues.

The V and J genes are TRBV10-3 and TRBJ1-4; no definite D call. With 10 bases removed from V and 7 bases from J, the gap between germline ends came to 13 bases. The V gene's germline CDR1 is ENHRY and CDR2 SYGVKD. There are 12 residues in the CDR3. The CDR3 sequence: CATQGSGEKLFF. The CDR3 DNA sequence: TGTGCCACCCAAGGTTCCGGTGAAAAACTGTTTTTT.

This sequence joins TRBV6-1 and TRBJ2-7; 7 bases align to TRBD1. V lost 1 base to trimming and J lost 3 bases; unmatched junction nucleotides: 3. Germline CDR1 MNHNS, CDR2 SASEGT. This CDR3 comprises 14 residues. The CDR3 nucleotides read TGTGCCAGCAGTGAAGAGGGACAGCTCTACGAGCAGTACTTC. Its protein is CASSEEGQLYEQYF.

The chain carries TRBV9 and TRBJ2-3; D call uncertain. This CDR3 has 15 residues. The germline gives CDR1 SGDLS, CDR2 YYNGEE. Trimming removed 0 bases at V and 4 bases at J, with 12 bases between. The CDR3 DNA follows: TGTGCCAGCAGCGTAGAAGCCTTAACTTCAGATACGCAGTATTTT. As protein: CASSVEALTSDTQYF.

This chain connects TRBV27 to TRBJ1-1, with D possibly matching TRBD1 (5 bases). The length of the CDR3 is 13 residues. V lost 4 bases and J lost 1, with 7 bases in between. Germline V CDR1 and CDR2: MNHEY, SMNVEV (reference sequence). The CDR3 is CASSWGRNTEAFF. The CDR3, as DNA: TGTGCCAGCAGTTGGGGGAGGAACACTGAAGCTTTCTTT.